The text below deals with one T cell receptor (beta chain). Under the authors' procedure: Estimates of nucleated cell counts were drawn from the amplification of reference gene primers. TCRdb's table, derived via immunoSEQ multiplex PCR, lists solely in-frame clones and lacks some. The DNA gave D and trimming, while V, J and clone size come from that table. The sample lists more than 150,000 clones, 65% to 80% seen once, with about 14% in the top ten. This sample was included in a study of blood T cell repertoires in COVID-19. Across the study: The United States, Italy and Spain provided the acute and convalescent COVID-19 samples. Nucleic acid was either cDNA or gDNA, and it came from T cells, B-cell-depleted T cells, or PBMCs.

The CDR3 extends over 17 amino acids. Germline assignment: CDR1 LGHDT and CDR2 YNNKEL (reference sequence). Trimming at V came to 1 base and at J to 7 bases, leaving 10 bases not matched to a gene. The V and J genes are TRBV3-1 (or the pseudogene TRBV3-2) and TRBJ2-1, with 10 bases lining up with TRBD1. This sequence originates from a man aged 45 to 65 who had recovered from COVID-19. The specimen sequenced was peripheral blood. The CDR3 DNA sequence: TGTGCCAGCAGCCAAGTCTCCGGGACAGGGGATGGGAATGAGCAGTTCTTC. Amino acid sequence: CASSQVSGTGDGNEQFF.